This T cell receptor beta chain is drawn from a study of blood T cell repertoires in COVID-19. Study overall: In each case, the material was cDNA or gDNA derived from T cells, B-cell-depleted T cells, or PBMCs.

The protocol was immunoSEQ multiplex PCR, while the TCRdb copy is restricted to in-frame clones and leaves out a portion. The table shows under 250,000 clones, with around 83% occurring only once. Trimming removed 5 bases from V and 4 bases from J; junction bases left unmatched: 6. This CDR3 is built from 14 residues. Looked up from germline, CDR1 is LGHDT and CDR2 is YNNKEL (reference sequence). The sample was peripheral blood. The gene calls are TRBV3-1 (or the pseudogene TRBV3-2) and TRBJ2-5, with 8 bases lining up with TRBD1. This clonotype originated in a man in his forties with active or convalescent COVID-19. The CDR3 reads CASSKGTGGETQYF. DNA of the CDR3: TGTGCCAGCAGCAAGGGGACAGGCGGAGAGACCCAGTACTTC.